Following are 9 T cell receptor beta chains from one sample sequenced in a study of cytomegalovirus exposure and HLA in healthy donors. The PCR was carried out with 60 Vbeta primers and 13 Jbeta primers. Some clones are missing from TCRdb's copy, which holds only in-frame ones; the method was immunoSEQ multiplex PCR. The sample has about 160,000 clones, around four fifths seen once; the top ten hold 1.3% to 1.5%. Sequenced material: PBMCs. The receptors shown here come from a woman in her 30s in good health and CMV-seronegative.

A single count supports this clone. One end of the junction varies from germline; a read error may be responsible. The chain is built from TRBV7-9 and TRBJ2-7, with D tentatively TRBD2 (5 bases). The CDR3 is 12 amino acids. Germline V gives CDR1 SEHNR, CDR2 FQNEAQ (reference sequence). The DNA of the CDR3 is TGTTCCAGCAGCTTGGGAGCTTACGAGCAGTACTTC. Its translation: CSSSLGAYEQYF.

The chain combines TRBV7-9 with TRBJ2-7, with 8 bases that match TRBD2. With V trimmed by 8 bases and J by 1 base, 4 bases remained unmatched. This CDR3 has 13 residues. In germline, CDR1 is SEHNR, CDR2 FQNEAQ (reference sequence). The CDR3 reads CASSRGGSYEQYF. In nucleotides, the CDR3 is TGTGCCAGCTCCCGGGGGGGTTCCTACGAGCAGTACTTC.

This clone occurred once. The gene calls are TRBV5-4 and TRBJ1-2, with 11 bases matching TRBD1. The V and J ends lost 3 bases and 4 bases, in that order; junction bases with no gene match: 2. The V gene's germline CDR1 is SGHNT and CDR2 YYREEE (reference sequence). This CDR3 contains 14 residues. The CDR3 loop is CASSYGQGAYGYTF. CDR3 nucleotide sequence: TGTGCCAGCAGCTACGGACAGGGGGCCTATGGCTACACCTTC.

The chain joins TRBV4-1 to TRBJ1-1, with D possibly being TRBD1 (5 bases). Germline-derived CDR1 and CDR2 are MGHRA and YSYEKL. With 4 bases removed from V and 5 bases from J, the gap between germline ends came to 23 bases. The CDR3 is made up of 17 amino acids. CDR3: CASSLGGTNLGGTEAFF. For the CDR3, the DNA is TGCGCCAGCAGCCTCGGGGGGACCAACCTTGGTGGGACTGAAGCTTTCTTT.

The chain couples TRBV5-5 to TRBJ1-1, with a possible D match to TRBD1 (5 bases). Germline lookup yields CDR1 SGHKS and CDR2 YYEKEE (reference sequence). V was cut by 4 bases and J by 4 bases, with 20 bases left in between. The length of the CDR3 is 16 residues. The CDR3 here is CASSPRVGLRGTEAFF. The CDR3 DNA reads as TGTGCCAGCAGCCCCAGGGTAGGGCTTAGGGGCACTGAAGCTTTCTTT.

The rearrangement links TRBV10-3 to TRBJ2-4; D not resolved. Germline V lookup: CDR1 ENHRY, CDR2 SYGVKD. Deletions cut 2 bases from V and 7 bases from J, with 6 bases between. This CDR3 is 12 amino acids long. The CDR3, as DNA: TGTGCCATCAGTGAGGAGAGGAACATTCAGTACTTC. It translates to CAISEERNIQYF.

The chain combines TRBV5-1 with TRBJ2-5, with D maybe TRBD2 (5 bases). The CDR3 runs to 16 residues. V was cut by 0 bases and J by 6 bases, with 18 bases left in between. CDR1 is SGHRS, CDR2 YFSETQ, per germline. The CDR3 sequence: CASSLGGLGFSKTQYF. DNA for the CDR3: TGCGCCAGCAGCTTGGGCGGACTCGGTTTTTCGAAGACCCAGTACTTC.

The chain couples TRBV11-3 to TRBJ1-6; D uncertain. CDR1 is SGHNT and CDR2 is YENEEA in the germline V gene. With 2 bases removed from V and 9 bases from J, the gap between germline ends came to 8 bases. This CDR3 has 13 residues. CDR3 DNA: TGTGCCAGCAGCTTAAGTCCAGGTTCACCCCTCCACTTT. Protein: CASSLSPGSPLHF.

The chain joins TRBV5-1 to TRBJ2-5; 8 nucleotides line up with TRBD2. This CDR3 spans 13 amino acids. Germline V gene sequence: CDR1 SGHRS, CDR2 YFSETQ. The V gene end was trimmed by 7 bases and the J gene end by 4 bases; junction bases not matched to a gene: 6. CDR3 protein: CASRERGRETQYF. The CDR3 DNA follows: TGCGCCAGCCGAGAGCGGGGGCGAGAGACCCAGTACTTC.